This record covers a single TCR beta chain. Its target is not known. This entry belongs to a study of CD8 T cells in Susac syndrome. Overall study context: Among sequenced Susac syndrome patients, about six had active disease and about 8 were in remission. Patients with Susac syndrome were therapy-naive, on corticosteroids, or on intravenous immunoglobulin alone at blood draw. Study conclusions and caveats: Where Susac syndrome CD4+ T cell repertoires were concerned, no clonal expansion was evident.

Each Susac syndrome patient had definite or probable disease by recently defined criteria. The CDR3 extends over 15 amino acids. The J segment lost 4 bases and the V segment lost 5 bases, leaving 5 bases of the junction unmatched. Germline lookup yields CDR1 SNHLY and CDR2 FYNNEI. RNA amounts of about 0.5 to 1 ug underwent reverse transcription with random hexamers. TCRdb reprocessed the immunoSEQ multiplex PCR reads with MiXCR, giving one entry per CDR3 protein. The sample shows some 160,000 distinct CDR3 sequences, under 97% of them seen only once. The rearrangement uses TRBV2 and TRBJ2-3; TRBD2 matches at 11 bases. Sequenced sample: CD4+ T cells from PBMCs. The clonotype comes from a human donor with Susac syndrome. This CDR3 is CASSLLAGASDTQYF. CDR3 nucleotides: TGTGCCAGCAGTCTACTAGCGGGAGCGTCAGATACGCAGTATTTT. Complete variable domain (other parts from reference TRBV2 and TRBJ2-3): EPEVTQTPSHQVTQMGQEVILRCVPISNHLYFYWYRQILGQKVEFLVSFYNNEISEKSEIFDDQFSVERPDGSNFTLKIRSTKLEDSAMYFCASSLLAGASDTQYFGPGTRLTVL.